The clone carrying this TCR beta chain was observed many times. Its antigen remains unidentified. Trimming stripped 5 bases from V and 1 base from J, with 12 bases between. The germline V gene has CDR1 SGHNT and CDR2 YYREEE (reference sequence). The CDR3 contains 14 residues. TCRdb processed the reads anew with MiXCR; each CDR3 protein has one entry. Of some 16,000 distinct CDR3 sequences in the sample, around 20% are singletons; the top ten hold 12%. This record belongs to a study of liver allograft versus peripheral blood T cells. Study as a whole: Recipients' peripheral blood T cell receptor repertoires were compared with those in transplanted livers.

General study points: Differences were reported between the T cell receptor repertoires inside liver allografts and those that were detected in peripheral blood.

V is TRBV5-4 and J is TRBJ1-1; D is possibly TRBD1 (5 bases). The clonotype originates from a human patient who had a liver transplant. The graft donor may have contributed some T cells. For the CDR3, the DNA is TGTGCCAGCAGGGTGGGGGGGAAGAACACTGAAGCTTTCTTT. This codes for CASRVGGKNTEAFF.